This T cell receptor (beta chain) was observed in a study of shared clonotypes between healthy human individuals. This CDR3 contains 15 residues. V was clipped by 5 bases and J by 3 bases; unmatched bases: 7. Per germline, CDR1 MDHEN and CDR2 SYDVKM. Pooled CD45RO+ cells and CCR7-negative CD45RA+ TemRA cells made up CD8 memory. Method: immunoSEQ multiplex PCR; TCRdb's copy keeps in-frame clones and lacks some. The sample has over 95,000 clones, 55% to 70% seen once. The chain is built from TRBV28 and TRBJ1-5; 7 bases line up with TRBD1. The sample taken for sequencing was memory CD8+ T cells sorted from blood. Sample subset: CD45RO+ cells pooled with CCR7-negative TemRA cells. The sequence was obtained from a woman in her 30s in good health. CDR3 loop: CASSPTGQPNQPQHF. The CDR3 nucleotides read TGTGCCAGCAGTCCGACGGGACAGCCCAATCAGCCCCAGCATTTT.